One and the same sample provided the 14 T cell receptor beta chains below, sequenced in a study of identical twins. One entry per CDR3 protein, called by TCRdb with MiXCR from the 5' RACE reads. The table has fewer than 500,000 distinct CDR3 sequences, roughly an eighth seen once. This sample was shared with a second study, whose subject was yellow fever vaccine responses in identical twins.

Material: CD4+ T cells sorted from blood. These receptors were taken from a woman younger than 30 in good health.

This chain links TRBV20-1 with TRBJ2-3; no firm D call. V was clipped by 2 bases and J by 9 bases, with 9 bases between them. In germline, CDR1 is DFQATT, CDR2 SNEGSKA (reference sequence). The CDR3 length is 11 residues. The CDR3 protein is CSARKPQTQYF. The CDR3 DNA is TGCAGTGCTAGAAAGCCCCAGACGCAGTATTTT.

This clonotype has just a few counts. The rearrangement links TRBV3-1 to TRBJ2-1; 14 nucleotides agree with TRBD2. The germline V gene has CDR1 LGHDT and CDR2 YNNKEL (reference sequence). This CDR3 has 20 amino acids. V gave up 1 base and J gave up 6 bases; unmatched junction bases: 14. This CDR3 is CASSQAAVRLAGGYRNEQFF. The CDR3, as DNA: TGTGCCAGCAGCCAAGCGGCAGTTCGACTAGCGGGGGGGTATCGCAATGAGCAGTTCTTC.

This clonotype appeared a few times. The chain uses TRBV6-1 and TRBJ2-7, with 7 bases aligning to TRBD1. Germline-derived CDR1 and CDR2 are MNHNS and SASEGT. CDR3 size: 16 residues. J lost 0 bases, V lost 0 bases, and 5 bases had no gene match. CDR3 in amino acids: CASSEAQGTASYEQYF. Written as DNA, the CDR3 is TGTGCCAGCAGTGAAGCGCAAGGGACAGCCTCCTACGAGCAGTACTTC.

The rearrangement links TRBV6-5 to TRBJ1-5; 8 bases agree with TRBD1. This CDR3 contains 15 residues. With 2 bases clipped from V and 5 bases from J, the junction kept 5 bases outside the gene matches. CDR1 MNHEY and CDR2 SVGAGI come from the germline V gene. CDR3 residues: CASSYPDREDQPQHF. The CDR3 DNA reads as TGTGCCAGCAGTTACCCGGACAGGGAAGATCAGCCCCAGCATTTT.

This clonotype was seen only a few times. The chain joins TRBV12-3 or TRBV12-4 to TRBJ2-7; D possibly uses TRBD1 or TRBD2 (5 bases each). This CDR3 region has 11 residues. Trimming stripped 6 bases from V and 12 bases from J, with 15 bases between. The CDR3: CASSLVGVRYF. The CDR3 DNA reads TGTGCCAGCAGCCTCGTGGGGGTACGGTACTTC.

This clonotype was observed a few times. This chain links TRBV20-1 with TRBJ2-3; the D is unclear. This CDR3 has 13 amino acids. Trimming stripped 5 bases from V and 2 bases from J, with 11 bases between. Germline CDR1 and CDR2: DFQATT and SNEGSKA (reference sequence). The CDR3 loop is CSAESTLTDTQYF. The CDR3 DNA reads as TGCAGTGCTGAATCGACCCTCACAGATACGCAGTATTTT.

The sample holds many counts of this clonotype. The V call is TRBV18, the J call TRBJ1-3; D is uncertain. V lost 1 base and J lost 1, with 5 bases in between. The germline V gene encodes CDR1 KGHSH and CDR2 LQKENI. This CDR3 is 14 amino acids long. The CDR3 nucleotides read TGTGCCAGCTCACCACAAGGGTCTGGAAACACCATATATTTT. Its protein is CASSPQGSGNTIYF.

This clonotype occurred a few times. This rearrangement joins TRBV5-1 to TRBJ2-3; possibly TRBD1 for D (5 bases). The germline V and J ends were trimmed by 0 bases and 6 bases, with 11 bases remaining between them. Looked up from germline, CDR1 is SGHRS and CDR2 is YFSETQ. The CDR3 covers 14 residues. CDR3 in DNA: TGCGCCAGCAGCTTGGATGGGGCCCTGGATACGCAGTATTTT. This codes for CASSLDGALDTQYF.

Only a few counts were recorded for this clonotype. V gene TRBV5-1 combines with J gene TRBJ2-7, with 8 bases aligning to TRBD1. Trimming cost V 7 bases and J 4 bases; bases outside gene matches: 10. Per germline, CDR1 SGHRS and CDR2 YFSETQ. The CDR3 length is 14 residues. CDR3 sequence reads: CASHHSGTGYEQYF. The CDR3, as DNA: TGCGCCAGCCATCATTCAGGGACAGGTTACGAGCAGTACTTC.

DNA for the CDR3: TGCAGCGTTGAAAATACGGTTGGGGTAGGCGGGTCCTACGAGCAGTACTTC. It codes for CSVENTVGVGGSYEQYF. This sequence joins TRBV29-1 and TRBJ2-7; D might be TRBD2 (5 bases). The ends were cut back, 2 bases at V and 1 base at J, with 21 bases in the middle. Per the germline V gene, CDR1 is SQVTM and CDR2 is ANQGSEA. The CDR3 is 17 amino acids.

This clonotype has only a few counts. V usage is TRBV24-1 and J usage is TRBJ2-3, with TRBD1 matching over 7 bases. Per germline, CDR1 KGHDR and CDR2 SFDVKD. The CDR3 spans 14 residues. With V trimmed by 0 bases and J by 6 bases, 2 bases remained unmatched. DNA for the CDR3: TGTGCCACCAGTGATTTGCGGGGACAGGATACGCAGTATTTT. It translates to CATSDLRGQDTQYF.

This clonotype showed up just a few times. The rearrangement uses TRBV20-1 and TRBJ1-2, with D perhaps TRBD1 (6 bases). In germline, CDR1 is DFQATT, CDR2 SNEGSKA (reference sequence). Deletions cut 0 bases from V and 7 bases from J, with 18 bases between. This CDR3 contains 15 residues. The CDR3 DNA follows: TGCAGTGCTAGAGATAGGGCCAAGGGGGAAGGTGGCTACACCTTC. Residues: CSARDRAKGEGGYTF.

This clonotype appeared a few times. The chain is built from TRBV18 and TRBJ2-7, with 12 bases matching TRBD2. Germline V gene lookup returns CDR1 KGHSH and CDR2 LQKENI. With V trimmed by 3 bases and J by 2 bases, 5 bases remained unmatched. The CDR3 is 16 amino acids. CDR3 sequence: CASSPRLAGEPYEQYF. As DNA, the CDR3 is TGTGCCAGCTCACCGCGACTAGCGGGAGAACCCTACGAGCAGTACTTC.

This clonotype was observed at least ten times. This chain links TRBV5-1 with TRBJ2-7; the match to TRBD1 covers 10 bases. The CDR3 extends over 14 amino acids. The germline gives CDR1 SGHRS, CDR2 YFSETQ. The V and J ends lost 4 bases and 2 bases, in that order; junction bases with no gene match: 3. The CDR3 loop reads CASSKGTGAYEQYF. The CDR3, as DNA: TGCGCCAGCAGCAAGGGGACAGGGGCCTACGAGCAGTACTTC. Full variable domain (remainder filled in from reference TRBV5-1 and TRBJ2-7): KAGVTQTPRYLIKTRGQQVTLSCSPISGHRSVSWYQQTPGQGLQFLFEYFSETQRNKGNFPGRFSGRQFSNSRSEMNVSTLELGDSALYLCASSKGTGAYEQYFGPGTRLTVT.